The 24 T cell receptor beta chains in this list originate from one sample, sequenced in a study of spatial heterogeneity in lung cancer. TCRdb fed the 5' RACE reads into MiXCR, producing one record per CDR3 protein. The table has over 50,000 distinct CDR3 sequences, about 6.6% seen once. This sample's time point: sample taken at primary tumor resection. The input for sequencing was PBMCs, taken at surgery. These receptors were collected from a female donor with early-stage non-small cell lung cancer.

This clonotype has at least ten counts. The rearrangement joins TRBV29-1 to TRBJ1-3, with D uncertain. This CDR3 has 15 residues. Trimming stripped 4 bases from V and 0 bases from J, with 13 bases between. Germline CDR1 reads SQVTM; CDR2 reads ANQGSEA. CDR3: CSVVLGSSSGNTIYF. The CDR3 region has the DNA TGCAGCGTTGTGCTGGGGTCTAGCTCTGGAAACACCATATATTTT.

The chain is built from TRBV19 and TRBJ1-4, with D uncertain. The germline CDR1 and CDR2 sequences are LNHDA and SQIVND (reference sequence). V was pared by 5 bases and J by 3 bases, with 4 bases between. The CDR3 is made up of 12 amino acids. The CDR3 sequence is CASSPANEKLFF. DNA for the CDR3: TGTGCCAGTAGTCCAGCTAATGAAAAACTGTTTTTT.

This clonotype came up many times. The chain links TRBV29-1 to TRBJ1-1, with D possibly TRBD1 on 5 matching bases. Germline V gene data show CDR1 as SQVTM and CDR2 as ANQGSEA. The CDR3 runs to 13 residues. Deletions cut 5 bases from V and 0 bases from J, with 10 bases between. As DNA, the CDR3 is TGCAGCGTTTATCAGGGCCTGAACACTGAAGCTTTCTTT. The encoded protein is CSVYQGLNTEAFF.

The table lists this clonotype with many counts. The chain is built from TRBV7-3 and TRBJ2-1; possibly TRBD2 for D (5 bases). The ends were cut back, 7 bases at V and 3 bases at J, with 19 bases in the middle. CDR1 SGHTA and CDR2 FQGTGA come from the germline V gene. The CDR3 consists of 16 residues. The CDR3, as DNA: TGTGCCAGCATCGCAGGCGGGCCCGCCTTCTACAATGAGCAGTTCTTC. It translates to CASIAGGPAFYNEQFF.

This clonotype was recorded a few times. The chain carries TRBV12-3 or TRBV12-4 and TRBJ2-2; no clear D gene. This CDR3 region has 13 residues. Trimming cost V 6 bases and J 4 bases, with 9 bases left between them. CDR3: CASSTGFTGELFF. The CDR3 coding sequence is TGTGCCAGCAGCACCGGGTTCACCGGGGAGCTGTTTTTT.

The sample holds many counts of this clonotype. CDR3 sequence: CATSDSAPGEGYGYTF. CDR3 bases: TGTGCCACCAGTGATTCCGCCCCGGGGGAAGGGTATGGCTACACCTTC. The chain links TRBV24-1 to TRBJ1-2; maybe TRBD1 (5 bases). CDR1 and CDR2 (germline): KGHDR, SFDVKD. The CDR3 consists of 16 residues. Trimming removed 2 bases at V and 5 bases at J, with 17 bases between.

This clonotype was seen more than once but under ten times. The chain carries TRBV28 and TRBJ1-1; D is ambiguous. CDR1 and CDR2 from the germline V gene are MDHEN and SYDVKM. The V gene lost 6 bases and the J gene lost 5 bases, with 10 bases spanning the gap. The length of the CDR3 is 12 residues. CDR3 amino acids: CASRGLDTEAFF. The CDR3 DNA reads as TGTGCCAGCAGGGGTTTAGATACTGAAGCTTTCTTT.

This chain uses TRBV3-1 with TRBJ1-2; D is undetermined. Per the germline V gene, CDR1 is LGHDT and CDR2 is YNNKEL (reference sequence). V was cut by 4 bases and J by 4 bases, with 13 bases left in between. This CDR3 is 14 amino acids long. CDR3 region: CASSPGLRLYGYTF. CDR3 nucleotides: TGTGCCAGCAGCCCTGGACTTAGGCTCTATGGCTACACCTTC.

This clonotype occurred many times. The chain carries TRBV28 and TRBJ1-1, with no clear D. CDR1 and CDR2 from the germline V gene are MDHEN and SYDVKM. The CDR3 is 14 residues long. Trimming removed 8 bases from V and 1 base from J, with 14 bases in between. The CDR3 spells CASGPWARNTEAFF. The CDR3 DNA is TGTGCCAGCGGCCCGTGGGCACGGAACACTGAAGCTTTCTTT.

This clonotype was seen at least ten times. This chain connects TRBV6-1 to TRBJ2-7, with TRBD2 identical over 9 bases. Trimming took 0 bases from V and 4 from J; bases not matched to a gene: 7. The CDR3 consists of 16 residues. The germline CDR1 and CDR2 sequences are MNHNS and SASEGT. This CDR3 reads CASSEARLAGSYEQYF. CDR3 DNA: TGTGCCAGCAGTGAAGCTCGGCTAGCGGGATCTTACGAGCAGTACTTC.

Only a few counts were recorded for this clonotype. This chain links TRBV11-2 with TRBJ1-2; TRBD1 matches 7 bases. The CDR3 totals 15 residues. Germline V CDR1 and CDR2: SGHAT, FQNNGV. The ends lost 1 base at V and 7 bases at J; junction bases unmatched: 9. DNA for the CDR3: TGTGCCAGCAGCTTAGGCGCAGGGGGAGGCTCTGGCTACACCTTC. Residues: CASSLGAGGGSGYTF. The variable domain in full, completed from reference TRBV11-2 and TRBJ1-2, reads EAGVAQSPRYKIIEKRQSVAFWCNPISGHATLYWYQQILGQGPKLLIQFQNNGVVDDSQLPKDRFSAERLKGVDSTLKIQPAKLEDSAVYLCASSLGAGGGSGYTFGSGTRLTVV.

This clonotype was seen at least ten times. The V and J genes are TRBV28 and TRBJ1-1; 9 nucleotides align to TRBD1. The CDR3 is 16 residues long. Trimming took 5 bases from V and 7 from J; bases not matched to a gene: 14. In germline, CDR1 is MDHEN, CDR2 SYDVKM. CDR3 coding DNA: TGTGCCAGCAGTCCCTACAGGGGGCTAGGAGAGGATGAAGCTTTCTTT. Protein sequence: CASSPYRGLGEDEAFF.

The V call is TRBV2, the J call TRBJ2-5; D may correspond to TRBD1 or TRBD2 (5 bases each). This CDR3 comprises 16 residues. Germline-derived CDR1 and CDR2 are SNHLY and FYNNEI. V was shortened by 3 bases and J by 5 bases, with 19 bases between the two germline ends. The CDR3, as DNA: TGTGCCAGCAGTGAGACCGGGTGGGGGAGCGTGGAGACCCAGTACTTC. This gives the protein CASSETGWGSVETQYF.

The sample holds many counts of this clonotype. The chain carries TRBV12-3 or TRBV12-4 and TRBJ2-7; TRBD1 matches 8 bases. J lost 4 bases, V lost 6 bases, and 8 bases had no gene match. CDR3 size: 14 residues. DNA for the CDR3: TGTGCCAGCAGCCTCGACAGGGGAAGGTACGAGCAGTACTTC. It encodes CASSLDRGRYEQYF.

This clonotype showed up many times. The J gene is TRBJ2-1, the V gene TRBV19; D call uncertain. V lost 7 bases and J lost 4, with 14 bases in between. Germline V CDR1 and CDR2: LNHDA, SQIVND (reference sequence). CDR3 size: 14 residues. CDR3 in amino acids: CASNPGSDYNEQFF. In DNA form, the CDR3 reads TGTGCCAGTAACCCTGGGTCGGATTACAATGAGCAGTTCTTC.

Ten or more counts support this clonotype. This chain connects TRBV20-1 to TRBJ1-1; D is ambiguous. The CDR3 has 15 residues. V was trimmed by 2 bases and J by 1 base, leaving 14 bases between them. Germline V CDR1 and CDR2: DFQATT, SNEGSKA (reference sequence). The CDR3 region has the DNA TGCAGTGCTAGATCCCCGCCGCCCTCGAACACTGAAGCTTTCTTT. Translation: CSARSPPPSNTEAFF.

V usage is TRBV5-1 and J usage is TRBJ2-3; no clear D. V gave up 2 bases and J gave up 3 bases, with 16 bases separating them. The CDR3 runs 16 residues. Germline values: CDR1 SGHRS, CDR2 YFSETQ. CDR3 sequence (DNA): TGCGCCAGCAGCTTAGTTAGCCCCATAGGGACAGATACGCAGTATTTT. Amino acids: CASSLVSPIGTDTQYF.

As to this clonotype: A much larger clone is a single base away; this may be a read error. CDR3 loop: CASSRDLQSKKLFF. The CDR3 DNA is TGTGCCAGCAGCAGGGACCTCCAGAGCAAAAAACTGTTTTTT. The chain recombines TRBV7-9 with TRBJ1-4, with D possibly TRBD1 on 5 matching bases. V lost 5 bases and J lost 9, with 16 bases in between. Germline CDR1 and CDR2: SEHNR and FQNEAQ (reference sequence). This CDR3 comprises 14 residues.

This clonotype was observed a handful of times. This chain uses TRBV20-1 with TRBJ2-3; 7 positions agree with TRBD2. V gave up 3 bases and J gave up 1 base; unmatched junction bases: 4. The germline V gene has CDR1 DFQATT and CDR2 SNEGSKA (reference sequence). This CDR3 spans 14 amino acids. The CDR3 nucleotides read TGCAGTGCTAGGAGGACTAGGGGCACAGATACGCAGTATTTT. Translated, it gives CSARRTRGTDTQYF.

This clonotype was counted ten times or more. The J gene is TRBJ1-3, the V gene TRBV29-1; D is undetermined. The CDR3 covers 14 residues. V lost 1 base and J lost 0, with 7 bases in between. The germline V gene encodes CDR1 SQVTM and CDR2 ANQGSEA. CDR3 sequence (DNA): TGCAGCGTTGAAGGGTACGACTCTGGAAACACCATATATTTT. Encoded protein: CSVEGYDSGNTIYF.

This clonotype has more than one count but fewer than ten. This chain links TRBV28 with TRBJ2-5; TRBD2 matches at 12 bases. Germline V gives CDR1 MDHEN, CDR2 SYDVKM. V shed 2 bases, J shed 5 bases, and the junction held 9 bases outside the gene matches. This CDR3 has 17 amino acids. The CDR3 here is CASSLGVTSGSRETQYF. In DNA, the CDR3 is TGTGCCAGCAGTTTAGGGGTGACTAGCGGGAGTCGGGAGACCCAGTACTTC.

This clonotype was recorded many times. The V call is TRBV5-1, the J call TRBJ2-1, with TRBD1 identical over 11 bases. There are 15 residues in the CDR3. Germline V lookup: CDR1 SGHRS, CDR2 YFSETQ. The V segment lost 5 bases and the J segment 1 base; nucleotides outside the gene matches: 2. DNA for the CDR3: TGCGCCAGCAGTGGGACAGGGGGATCCTACAATGAGCAGTTCTTC. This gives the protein CASSGTGGSYNEQFF.

In DNA form, the CDR3 reads TGTGCCATGCACGACAGGGGGGGAACTGAAGCTTTCTTT. This sequence encodes CAMHDRGGTEAFF. The chain carries TRBV10-3 and TRBJ1-1, with 9 bases identical to TRBD1. The CDR3 totals 13 residues. Germline CDR1 is ENHRY and CDR2 is SYGVKD. V lost 9 bases and J lost 5; bases outside the gene matches: 7.

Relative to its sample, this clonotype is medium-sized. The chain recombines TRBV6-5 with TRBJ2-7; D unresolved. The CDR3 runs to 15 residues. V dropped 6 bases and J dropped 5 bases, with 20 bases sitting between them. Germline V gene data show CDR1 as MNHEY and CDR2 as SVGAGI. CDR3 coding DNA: TGTGCCAGCAGACCGGGCCGGGCTTGGAGCGACGAGCAGTACGTC. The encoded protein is CASRPGRAWSDEQYV.